This entry features one T cell receptor beta chain sequence. No antigen is known for it. The PCR ran on 60 Vbeta and 13 Jbeta primers. Assay used: immunoSEQ multiplex PCR; TCRdb lists only in-frame clones, some missing. The table has about 150,000 clones, 82% seen once. CDR3 length equals 13 residues. V lost 10 bases and J lost 9; bases outside the gene matches: 12. CDR1 and CDR2 (germline): MDHEN, SYDVKM. These data are taken from a study of cytomegalovirus exposure and HLA in healthy donors. Study results and caveats: In all likelihood, a cluster of highly shared sequence variants was a sequencing artifact. Per published accounts, TCR beta sequences correctly predicted the HLA-A and HLA-B alleles of most subjects. Most TCR beta V segments were productive about 87% or about 30% of the time in an earlier analysis. The study carried out a later analysis of TCR beta sequences. It associated 15,000 to 20,000 of them with specific HLA alleles at a false discovery rate of 0.05.

This TCR came from a man aged 25 to 45 in good health and CMV-seropositive. The sequenced sample consisted of PBMCs. The rearrangement uses TRBV28 and TRBJ2-1, with TRBD2 matching over 7 bases. The CDR3 sequence: CATREGGPSEQFF. CDR3 nucleotide sequence: TGTGCCACCCGAGAGGGAGGGCCGAGTGAGCAGTTCTTC.